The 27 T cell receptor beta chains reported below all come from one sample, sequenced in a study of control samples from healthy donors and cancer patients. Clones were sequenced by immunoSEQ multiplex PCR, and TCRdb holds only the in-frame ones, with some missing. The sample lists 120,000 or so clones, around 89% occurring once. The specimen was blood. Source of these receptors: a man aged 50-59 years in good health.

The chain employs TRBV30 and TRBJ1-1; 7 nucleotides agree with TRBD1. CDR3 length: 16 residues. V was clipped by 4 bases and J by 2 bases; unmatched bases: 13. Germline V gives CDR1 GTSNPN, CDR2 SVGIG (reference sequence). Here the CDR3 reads CAWNIRQGLTNTEAFF. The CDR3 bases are TGTGCCTGGAACATACGACAGGGTCTAACCAACACTGAAGCTTTCTTT.

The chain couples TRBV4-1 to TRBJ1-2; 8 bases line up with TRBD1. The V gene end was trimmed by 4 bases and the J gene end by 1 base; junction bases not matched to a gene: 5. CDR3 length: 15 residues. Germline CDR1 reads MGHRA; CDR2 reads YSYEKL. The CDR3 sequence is CASSRQGPINYGYTF. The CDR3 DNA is TGCGCCAGCAGCCGACAGGGGCCCATTAACTATGGCTACACCTTC.

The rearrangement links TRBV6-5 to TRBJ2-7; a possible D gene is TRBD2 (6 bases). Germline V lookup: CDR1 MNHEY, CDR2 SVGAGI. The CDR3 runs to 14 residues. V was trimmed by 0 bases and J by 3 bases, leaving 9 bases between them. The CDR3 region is CASSYSGTLYEQYF. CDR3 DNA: TGTGCCAGCAGTTACTCGGGGACTCTCTACGAGCAGTACTTC.

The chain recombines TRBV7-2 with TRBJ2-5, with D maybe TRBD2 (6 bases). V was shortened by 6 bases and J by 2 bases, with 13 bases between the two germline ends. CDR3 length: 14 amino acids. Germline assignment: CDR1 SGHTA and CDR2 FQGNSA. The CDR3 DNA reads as TGTGCCAGCAGAGGCGGGACCCCACAAGAGACCCAGTACTTC. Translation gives CASRGGTPQETQYF.

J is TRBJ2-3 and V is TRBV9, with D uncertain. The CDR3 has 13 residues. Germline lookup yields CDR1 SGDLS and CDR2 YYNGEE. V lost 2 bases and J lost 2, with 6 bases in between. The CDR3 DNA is TGTGCCAGCAGCGTGATTACCACAGATACGCAGTATTTT. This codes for CASSVITTDTQYF.

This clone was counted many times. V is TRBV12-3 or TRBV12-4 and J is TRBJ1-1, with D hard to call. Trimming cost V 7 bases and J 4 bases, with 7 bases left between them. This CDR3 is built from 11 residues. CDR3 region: CASILSTEAFF. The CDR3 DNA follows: TGTGCCAGCATCCTGTCCACTGAAGCTTTCTTT.

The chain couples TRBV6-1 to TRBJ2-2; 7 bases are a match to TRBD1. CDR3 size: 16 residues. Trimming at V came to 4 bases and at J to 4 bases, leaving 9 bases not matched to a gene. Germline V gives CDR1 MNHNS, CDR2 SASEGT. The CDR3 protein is CASSGQGSPFTGELFF. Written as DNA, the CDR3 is TGTGCCAGCAGTGGACAGGGCTCTCCATTCACCGGGGAGCTGTTTTTT.

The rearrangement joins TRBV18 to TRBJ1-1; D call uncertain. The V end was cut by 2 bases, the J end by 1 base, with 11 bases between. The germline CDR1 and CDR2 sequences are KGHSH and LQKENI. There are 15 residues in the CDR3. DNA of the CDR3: TGTGCCAGCTCACCATATAGTGGGCAGAACACTGAAGCTTTCTTT. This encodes CASSPYSGQNTEAFF.

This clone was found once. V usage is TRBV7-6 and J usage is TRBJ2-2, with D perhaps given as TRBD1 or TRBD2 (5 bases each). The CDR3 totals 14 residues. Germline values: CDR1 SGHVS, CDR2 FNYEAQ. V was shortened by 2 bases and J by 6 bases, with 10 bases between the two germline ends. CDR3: CASSLNGGAGELFF. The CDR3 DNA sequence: TGTGCCAGCAGCTTAAATGGGGGAGCCGGGGAGCTGTTTTTT.

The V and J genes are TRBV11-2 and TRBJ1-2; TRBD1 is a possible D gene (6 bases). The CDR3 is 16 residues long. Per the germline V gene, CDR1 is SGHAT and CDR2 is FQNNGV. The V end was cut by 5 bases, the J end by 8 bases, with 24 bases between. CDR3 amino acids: CASSPLGGASIWGYTF. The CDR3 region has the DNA TGTGCCAGCAGCCCATTGGGGGGCGCAAGCATTTGGGGCTACACCTTC.

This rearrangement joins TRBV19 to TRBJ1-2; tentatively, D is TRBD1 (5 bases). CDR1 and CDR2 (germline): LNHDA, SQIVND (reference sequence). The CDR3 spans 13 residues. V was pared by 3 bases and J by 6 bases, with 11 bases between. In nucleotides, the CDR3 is TGTGCCAGTAGTATGGGGGGGTTGGATGGCTACACCTTC. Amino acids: CASSMGGLDGYTF.

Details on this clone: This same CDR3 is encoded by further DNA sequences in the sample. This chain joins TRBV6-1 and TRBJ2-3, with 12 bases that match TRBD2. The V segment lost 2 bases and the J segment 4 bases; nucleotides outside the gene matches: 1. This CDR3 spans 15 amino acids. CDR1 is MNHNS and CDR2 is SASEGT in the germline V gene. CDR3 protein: CASSELAGGPDTQYF. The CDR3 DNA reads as TGTGCCAGCAGTGAACTAGCGGGGGGGCCAGATACGCAGTATTTT.

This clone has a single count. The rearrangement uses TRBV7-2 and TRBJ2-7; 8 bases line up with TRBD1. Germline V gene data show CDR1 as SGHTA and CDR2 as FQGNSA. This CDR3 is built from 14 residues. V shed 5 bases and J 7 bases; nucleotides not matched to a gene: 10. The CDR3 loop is CASSPNRGWGEQYF. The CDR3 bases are TGTGCCAGCAGCCCTAACAGGGGGTGGGGGGAGCAGTACTTC.

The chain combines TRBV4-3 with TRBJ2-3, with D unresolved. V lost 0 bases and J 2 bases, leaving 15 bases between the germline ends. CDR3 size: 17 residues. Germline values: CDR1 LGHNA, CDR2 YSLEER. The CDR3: CASSQDLDVIYTDTQYF. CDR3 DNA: TGCGCCAGCAGCCAAGATTTGGACGTCATTTACACAGATACGCAGTATTTT.

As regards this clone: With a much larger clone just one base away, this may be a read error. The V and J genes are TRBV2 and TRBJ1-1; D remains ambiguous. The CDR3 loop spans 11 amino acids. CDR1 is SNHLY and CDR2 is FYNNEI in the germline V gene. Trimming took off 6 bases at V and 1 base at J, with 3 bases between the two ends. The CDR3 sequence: CASRENTEAFF. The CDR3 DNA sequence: TGTGCCAGCAGGGAGAACACTGAAGCTTTCTTT.

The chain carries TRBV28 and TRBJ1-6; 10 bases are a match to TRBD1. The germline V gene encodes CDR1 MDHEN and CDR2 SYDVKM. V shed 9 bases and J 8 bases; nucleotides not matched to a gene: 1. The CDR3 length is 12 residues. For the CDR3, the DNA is TGTGCCAGTGGGACAGGGGATTCACCCCTCCACTTT. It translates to CASGTGDSPLHF.

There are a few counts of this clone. CDR3 nucleotide sequence: TGTGCCATCAGTGCTGGGACAGGGGGCGCGTTAGGCTACACCTTC. This sequence encodes CAISAGTGGALGYTF. The chain couples TRBV10-3 to TRBJ1-2; the match to TRBD1 covers 12 bases. The CDR3 is made up of 15 amino acids. Germline V gives CDR1 ENHRY, CDR2 SYGVKD. V was pared by 4 bases and J by 8 bases, with 8 bases of the junction left unmatched.

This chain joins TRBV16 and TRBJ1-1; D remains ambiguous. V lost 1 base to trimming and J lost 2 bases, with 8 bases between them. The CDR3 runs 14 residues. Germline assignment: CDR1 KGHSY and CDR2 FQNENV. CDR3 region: CASSQYQVNTEAFF. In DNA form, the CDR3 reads TGTGCCAGCAGCCAATATCAGGTTAACACTGAAGCTTTCTTT.

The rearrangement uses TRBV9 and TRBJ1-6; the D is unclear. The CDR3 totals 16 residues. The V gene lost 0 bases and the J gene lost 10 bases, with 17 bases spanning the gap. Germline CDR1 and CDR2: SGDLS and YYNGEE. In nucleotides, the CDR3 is TGTGCCAGCAGCGTAGACGGAGAGTCGGGAAGATCACCCCTCCACTTT. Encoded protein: CASSVDGESGRSPLHF. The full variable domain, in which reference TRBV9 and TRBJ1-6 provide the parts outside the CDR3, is DSGVTQTPKHLITATGQRVTLRCSPRSGDLSVYWYQQSLDQGLQFLIQYYNGEERAKGNILERFSAQQFPDLHSELNLSSLELGDSALYFCASSVDGESGRSPLHFGNGTRLTVT.

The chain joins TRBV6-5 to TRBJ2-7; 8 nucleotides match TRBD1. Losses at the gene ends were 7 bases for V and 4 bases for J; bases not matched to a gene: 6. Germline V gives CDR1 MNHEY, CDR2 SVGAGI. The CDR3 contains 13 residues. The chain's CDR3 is CASKGQASYEQYF. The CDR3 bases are TGTGCCAGCAAGGGACAGGCTAGTTACGAGCAGTACTTC.

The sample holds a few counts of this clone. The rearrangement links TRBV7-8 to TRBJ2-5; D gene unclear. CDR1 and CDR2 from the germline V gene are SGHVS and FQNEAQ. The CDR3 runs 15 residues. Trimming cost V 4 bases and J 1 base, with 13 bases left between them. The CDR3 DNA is TGTGCCAGCAGCTCCTGGCTTGCGGCCCAAGAGACCCAGTACTTC. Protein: CASSSWLAAQETQYF.

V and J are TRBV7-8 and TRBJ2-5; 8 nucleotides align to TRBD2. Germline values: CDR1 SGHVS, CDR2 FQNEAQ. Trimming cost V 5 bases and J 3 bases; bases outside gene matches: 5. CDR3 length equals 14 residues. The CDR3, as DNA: TGTGCCAGCAGCCTAAGACTAGCGAAAGAGACCCAGTACTTC. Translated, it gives CASSLRLAKETQYF.

Here the CDR3 reads CASSLGGGDTYEQYF. The CDR3 region has the DNA TGTGCCAGCAGCTTAGGTGGAGGAGACACGTACGAGCAGTACTTC. J is TRBJ2-7 and V is TRBV7-2; the D gene is possibly TRBD2 (5 bases). The CDR3 is made up of 15 amino acids. V lost 1 base and J 4 bases, leaving 14 bases between the germline ends. From germline, CDR1 is SGHTA and CDR2 FQGNSA.

This CDR3 reads CASSGFTGELFF. In DNA form, the CDR3 reads TGCGCCAGCAGCGGTTTCACCGGGGAGCTGTTTTTT. The J gene is TRBJ2-2, the V gene TRBV5-1; no clear D gene. Trimming shortened V by 4 bases and J by 4 bases, and 5 bases separated the two germline ends. CDR3 length equals 12 residues. In germline, CDR1 is SGHRS, CDR2 YFSETQ.

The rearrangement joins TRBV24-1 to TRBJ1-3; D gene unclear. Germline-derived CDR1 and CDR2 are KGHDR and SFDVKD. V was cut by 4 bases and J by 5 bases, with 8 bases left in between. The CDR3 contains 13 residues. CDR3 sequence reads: CATSEPSRNTIYF. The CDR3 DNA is TGTGCCACCAGTGAACCCAGTAGAAACACCATATATTTT.

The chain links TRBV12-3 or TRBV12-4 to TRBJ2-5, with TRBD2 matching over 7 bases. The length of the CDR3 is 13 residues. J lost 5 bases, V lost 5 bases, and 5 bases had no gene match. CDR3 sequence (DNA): TGTGCCAGCAGTACTAGGGGAGGGGAGACCCAGTACTTC. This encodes CASSTRGGETQYF.

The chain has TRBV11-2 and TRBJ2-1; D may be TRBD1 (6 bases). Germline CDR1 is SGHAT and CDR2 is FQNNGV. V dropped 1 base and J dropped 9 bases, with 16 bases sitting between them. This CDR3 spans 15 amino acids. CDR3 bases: TGTGCCAGCAGCTTAGCGAGGGGGATATTCCGTGAGCAGTTCTTC. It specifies CASSLARGIFREQFF.